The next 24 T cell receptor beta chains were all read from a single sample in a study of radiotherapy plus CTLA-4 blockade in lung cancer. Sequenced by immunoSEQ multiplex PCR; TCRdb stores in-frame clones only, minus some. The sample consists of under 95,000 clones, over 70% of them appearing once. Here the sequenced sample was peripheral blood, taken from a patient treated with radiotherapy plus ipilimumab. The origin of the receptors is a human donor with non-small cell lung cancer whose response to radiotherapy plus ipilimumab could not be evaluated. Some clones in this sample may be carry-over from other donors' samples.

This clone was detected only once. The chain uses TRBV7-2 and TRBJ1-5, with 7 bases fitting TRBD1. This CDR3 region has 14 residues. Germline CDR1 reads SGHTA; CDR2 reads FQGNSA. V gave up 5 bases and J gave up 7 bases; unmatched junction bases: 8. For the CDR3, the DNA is TGTGCCAGCAGCCCCTACAGGGGCCAACAGCCCCAGCATTTT. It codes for CASSPYRGQQPQHF.

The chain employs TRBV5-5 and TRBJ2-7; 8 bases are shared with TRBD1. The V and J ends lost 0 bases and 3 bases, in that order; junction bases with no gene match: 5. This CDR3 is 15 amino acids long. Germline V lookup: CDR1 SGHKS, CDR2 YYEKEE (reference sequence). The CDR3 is CASSLGPGGDYEQYF. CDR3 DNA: TGTGCCAGCAGCTTGGGGCCAGGGGGCGACTACGAGCAGTACTTC.

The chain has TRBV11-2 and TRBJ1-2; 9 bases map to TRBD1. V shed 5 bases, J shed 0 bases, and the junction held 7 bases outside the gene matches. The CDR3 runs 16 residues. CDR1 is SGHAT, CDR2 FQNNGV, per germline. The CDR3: CASSPRRTGANYGYTF. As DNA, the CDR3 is TGTGCCAGCAGCCCGAGACGGACAGGGGCTAACTATGGCTACACCTTC.

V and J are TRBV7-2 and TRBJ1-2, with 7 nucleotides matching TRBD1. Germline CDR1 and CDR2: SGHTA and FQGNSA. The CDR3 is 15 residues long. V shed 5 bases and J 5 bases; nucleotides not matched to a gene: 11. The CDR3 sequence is CASSPRPGQTYGYTF. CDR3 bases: TGTGCCAGCAGCCCCCGGCCGGGACAGACTTATGGCTACACCTTC.

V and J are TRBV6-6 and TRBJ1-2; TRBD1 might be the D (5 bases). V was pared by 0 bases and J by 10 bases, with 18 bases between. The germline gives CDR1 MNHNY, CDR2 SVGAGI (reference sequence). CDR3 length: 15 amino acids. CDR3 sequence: CASSYSSTQDRTYTF. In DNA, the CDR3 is TGTGCCAGCAGTTACTCGTCCACACAGGATCGAACCTACACCTTC.

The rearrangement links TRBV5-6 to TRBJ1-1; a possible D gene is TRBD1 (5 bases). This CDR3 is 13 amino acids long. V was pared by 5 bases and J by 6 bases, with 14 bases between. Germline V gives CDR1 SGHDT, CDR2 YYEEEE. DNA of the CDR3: TGTGCCAGCAGTCTTGCGGGGGTAGCTGAAGCTTTCTTT. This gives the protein CASSLAGVAEAFF.

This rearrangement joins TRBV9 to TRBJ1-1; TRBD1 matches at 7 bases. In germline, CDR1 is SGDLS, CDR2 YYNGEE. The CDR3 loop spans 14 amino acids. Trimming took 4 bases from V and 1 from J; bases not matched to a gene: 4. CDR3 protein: CASSLGGRNTEAFF. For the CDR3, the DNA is TGTGCCAGCAGCCTAGGGGGCCGGAACACTGAAGCTTTCTTT.

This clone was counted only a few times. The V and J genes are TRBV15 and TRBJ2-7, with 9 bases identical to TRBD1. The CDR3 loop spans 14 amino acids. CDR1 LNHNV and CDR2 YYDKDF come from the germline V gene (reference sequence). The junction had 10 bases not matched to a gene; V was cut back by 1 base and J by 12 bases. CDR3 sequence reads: CATSRGGQGAGWYF. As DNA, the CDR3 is TGTGCCACCAGCAGAGGGGGACAGGGAGCTGGGTGGTACTTC.

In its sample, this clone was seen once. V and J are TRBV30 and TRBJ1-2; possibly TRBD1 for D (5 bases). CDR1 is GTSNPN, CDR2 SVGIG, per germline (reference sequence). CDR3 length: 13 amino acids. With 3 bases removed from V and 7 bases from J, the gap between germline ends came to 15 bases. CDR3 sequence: CAWSGVGVGGYTF. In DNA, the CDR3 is TGTGCCTGGAGCGGTGTAGGGGTTGGTGGCTACACCTTC.

This CDR3 is CASSLLGPRSPLHF. The CDR3 nucleotides read TGTGCCAGCAGCTTACTTGGTCCCCGCTCACCCCTCCACTTT. The chain links TRBV6-5 to TRBJ1-6; D gene ambiguous. V was cut by 6 bases and J by 10 bases, with 16 bases left in between. Germline V CDR1 and CDR2: MNHEY, SVGAGI. The CDR3 has 14 residues.

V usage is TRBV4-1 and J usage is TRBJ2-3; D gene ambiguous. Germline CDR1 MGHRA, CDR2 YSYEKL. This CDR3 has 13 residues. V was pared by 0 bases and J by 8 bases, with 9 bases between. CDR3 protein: CASSQELELTQYF. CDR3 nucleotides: TGCGCCAGCAGCCAAGAACTGGAGCTTACGCAGTATTTT.

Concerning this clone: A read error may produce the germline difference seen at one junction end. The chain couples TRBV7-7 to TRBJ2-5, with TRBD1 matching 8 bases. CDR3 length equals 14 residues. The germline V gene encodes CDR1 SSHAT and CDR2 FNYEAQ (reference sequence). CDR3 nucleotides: TGTGCTAGCAGCTTAGACAGGGGAAGTGAGACCCAGTACTTC. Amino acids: CASSLDRGSETQYF.

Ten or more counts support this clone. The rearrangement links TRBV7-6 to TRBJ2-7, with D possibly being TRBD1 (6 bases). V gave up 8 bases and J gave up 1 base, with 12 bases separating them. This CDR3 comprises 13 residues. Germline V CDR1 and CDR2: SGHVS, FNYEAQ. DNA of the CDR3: TGTGCCAGCTCCCGGGACATTTCCTACGAGCAGTACTTC. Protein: CASSRDISYEQYF.

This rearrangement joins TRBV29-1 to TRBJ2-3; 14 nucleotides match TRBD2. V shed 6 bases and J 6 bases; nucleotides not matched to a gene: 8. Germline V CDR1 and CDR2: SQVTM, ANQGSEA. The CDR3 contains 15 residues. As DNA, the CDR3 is TGCAGCGTGGCCCTTGGGACTAGCGGGGGTGATACGCAGTATTTT. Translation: CSVALGTSGGDTQYF.

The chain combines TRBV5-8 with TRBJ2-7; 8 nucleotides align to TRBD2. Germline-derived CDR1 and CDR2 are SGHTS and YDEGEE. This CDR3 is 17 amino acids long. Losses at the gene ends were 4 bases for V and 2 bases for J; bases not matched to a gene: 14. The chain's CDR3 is CASSNSGGATRAYEQYF. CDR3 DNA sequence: TGTGCCAGCAGCAACTCGGGGGGGGCCACTCGCGCCTACGAGCAGTACTTC.

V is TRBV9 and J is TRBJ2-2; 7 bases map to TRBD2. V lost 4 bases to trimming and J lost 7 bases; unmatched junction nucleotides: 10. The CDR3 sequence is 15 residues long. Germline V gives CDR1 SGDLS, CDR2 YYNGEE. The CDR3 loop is CASSPRDYHLGELFF. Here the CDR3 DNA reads TGTGCCAGCAGCCCCCGGGACTATCATCTCGGGGAGCTGTTTTTT.

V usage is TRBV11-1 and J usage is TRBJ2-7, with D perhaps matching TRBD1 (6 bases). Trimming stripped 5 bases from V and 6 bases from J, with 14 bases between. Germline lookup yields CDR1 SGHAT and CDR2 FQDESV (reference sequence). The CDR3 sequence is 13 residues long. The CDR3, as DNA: TGTGCCAGCAGCACAGGGACCCAAAGCGAGCAGTACTTC. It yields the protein CASSTGTQSEQYF.

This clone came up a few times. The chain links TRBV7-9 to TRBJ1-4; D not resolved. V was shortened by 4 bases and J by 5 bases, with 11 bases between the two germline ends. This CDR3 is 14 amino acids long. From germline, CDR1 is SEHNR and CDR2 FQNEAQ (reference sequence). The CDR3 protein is CASSSSGFNEKLFF. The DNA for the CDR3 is TGTGCCAGCAGCTCCTCGGGGTTCAATGAAAAACTGTTTTTT.

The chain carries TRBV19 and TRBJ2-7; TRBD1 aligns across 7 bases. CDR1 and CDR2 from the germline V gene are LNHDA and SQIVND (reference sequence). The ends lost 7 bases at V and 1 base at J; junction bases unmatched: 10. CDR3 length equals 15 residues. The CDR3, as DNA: TGTGCCAGTACCGAAGAGGGACAGCTGTCCTACGAGCAGTACTTC. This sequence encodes CASTEEGQLSYEQYF.

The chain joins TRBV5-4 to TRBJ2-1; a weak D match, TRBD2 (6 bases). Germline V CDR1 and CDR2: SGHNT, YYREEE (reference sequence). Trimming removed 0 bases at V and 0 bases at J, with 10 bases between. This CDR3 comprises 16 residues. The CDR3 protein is CASSLAGGSSYNEQFF. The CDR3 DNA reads TGTGCCAGCAGCTTGGCCGGGGGTAGCTCCTACAATGAGCAGTTCTTC.

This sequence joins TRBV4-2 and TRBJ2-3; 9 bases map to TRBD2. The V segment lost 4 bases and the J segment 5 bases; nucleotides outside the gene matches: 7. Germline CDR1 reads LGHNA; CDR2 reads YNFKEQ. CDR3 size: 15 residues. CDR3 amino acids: CASSLGGLARDTQYF. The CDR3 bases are TGTGCCAGCAGCCTCGGGGGACTAGCTAGAGATACGCAGTATTTT.

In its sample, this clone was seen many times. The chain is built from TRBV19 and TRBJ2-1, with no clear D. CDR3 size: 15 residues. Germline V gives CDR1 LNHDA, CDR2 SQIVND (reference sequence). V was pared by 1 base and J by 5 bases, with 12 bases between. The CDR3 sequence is CASSIGPLEHNEQFF. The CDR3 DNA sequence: TGTGCCAGTAGTATAGGGCCCCTAGAACACAATGAGCAGTTCTTC.

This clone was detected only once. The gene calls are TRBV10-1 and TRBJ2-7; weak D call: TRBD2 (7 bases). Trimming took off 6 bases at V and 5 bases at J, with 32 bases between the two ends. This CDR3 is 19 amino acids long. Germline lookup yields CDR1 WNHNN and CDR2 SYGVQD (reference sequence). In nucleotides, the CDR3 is TGCGCCAGCAGCAGGGGAGGGGCAGGGGCCACAAATTGGGGCCACGAGCAGTACTTC. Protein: CASSRGGAGATNWGHEQYF.

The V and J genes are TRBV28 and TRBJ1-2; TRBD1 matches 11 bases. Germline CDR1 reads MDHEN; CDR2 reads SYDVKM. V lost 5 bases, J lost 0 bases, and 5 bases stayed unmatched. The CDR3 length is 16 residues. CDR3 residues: CASSRTGGPANYGYTF. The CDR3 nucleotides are TGTGCCAGCAGTCGGACAGGGGGCCCCGCTAACTATGGCTACACCTTC.